The 16 T cell receptor beta chains below come from one sample, sequenced in a study of response to subunit inactivated influenza vaccine. Each CDR3 protein gets one entry after TCRdb re-called the RT-PCR reads with MiXCR. The sample yields approximately 680,000 distinct CDR3 sequences, 15% to 17% seen once. The source was PBMCs from blood, collected 11 to 12 days after vaccination. The receptor source for this set is a man in his fifties who received an inactivated influenza vaccine.

The CDR3, as DNA: TGTGCCAGCAGCGCCGACTCGAATGAGCAGTTCTTC. Its translation is CASSADSNEQFF. The gene calls are TRBV2 and TRBJ2-1; unclear D gene. The CDR3 extends over 12 amino acids. Deletions cut 6 bases from V and 7 bases from J, with 10 bases between. Germline CDR1 reads SNHLY; CDR2 reads FYNNEI.

The V and J genes are TRBV6-2 or TRBV6-3 and TRBJ2-1; D is perhaps TRBD2 (7 bases). CDR1 is MNHEY, CDR2 SVGEGT, per germline. The CDR3 has 16 amino acids. V was cut by 0 bases and J by 2 bases, with 11 bases left in between. This CDR3 is CASSYSRGLAYNEQFF. The CDR3 bases are TGTGCCAGCAGTTACTCGCGGGGGCTCGCCTACAATGAGCAGTTCTTC.

In this sample, this clonotype turned up a few times. CDR3 DNA: TGTGCCAGCAGCGACCGGCTCGGCAGCACAGATACGCAGTATTTT. It yields the protein CASSDRLGSTDTQYF. The chain is built from TRBV7-9 and TRBJ2-3; D unresolved. Trimming cost V 5 bases and J 0 bases, with 12 bases left between them. CDR3 length equals 15 residues. CDR1 and CDR2 from the germline V gene are SEHNR and FQNEAQ (reference sequence). Looking up the rest from reference TRBV7-9 and TRBJ2-3 gives the full variable domain: DTGVSQNPRHKITKRGQNVTFRCDPISEHNRLYWYRQTLGQGPEFLTYFQNEAQLEKSRLLSDRFSAERPKGSFSTLEIQRTEQGDSAMYLCASSDRLGSTDTQYFGPGTRLTVL.

The table lists this clonotype with many counts. The chain has TRBV20-1 and TRBJ1-4, with 7 bases lining up with TRBD1. CDR3 length equals 16 residues. The trim removed 2 bases at V and 5 bases at J, leaving 11 bases unmatched. Germline-derived CDR1 and CDR2 are DFQATT and SNEGSKA (reference sequence). The CDR3, as DNA: TGCAGTGCTAGATCCTATAGACAGGGTACCAATGAAAAACTGTTTTTT. Its translation: CSARSYRQGTNEKLFF.

The chain employs TRBV3-1 and TRBJ2-1, with 10 bases fitting TRBD2. This CDR3 has 17 amino acids. Per germline, CDR1 LGHDT and CDR2 YNNKEL (reference sequence). The trim removed 1 base at V and 6 bases at J, leaving 9 bases unmatched. Written as DNA, the CDR3 is TGTGCCAGCAGCCAAGGCTGGGCTAGCGGGAGTTTCAATGAGCAGTTCTTC. This sequence encodes CASSQGWASGSFNEQFF.

The chain recombines TRBV4-2 with TRBJ2-1, with D possibly matching TRBD2 (5 bases). Germline lookup yields CDR1 LGHNA and CDR2 YNFKEQ. V lost 4 bases to trimming and J lost 7 bases, with 17 bases between them. The CDR3 is 15 amino acids. This CDR3 reads CASSRERSIPNEQFF. The CDR3 coding sequence is TGTGCCAGCAGCCGAGAGCGGTCCATCCCGAATGAGCAGTTCTTC.

V gene TRBV3-1 combines with J gene TRBJ2-1; possibly TRBD1 for D (5 bases). Deletions cut 0 bases from V and 1 base from J, with 13 bases between. CDR3 length: 17 residues. Germline values: CDR1 LGHDT, CDR2 YNNKEL (reference sequence). The CDR3 DNA follows: TGTGCCAGCAGCCAAGATCAGGGTCCACGGTCCTACAATGAGCAGTTCTTC. It encodes CASSQDQGPRSYNEQFF.

This clonotype was seen a handful of times. This sequence joins TRBV7-2 and TRBJ2-3, with 10 bases matching TRBD2. V gave up 4 bases and J gave up 5 bases; unmatched junction bases: 9. The V gene's germline CDR1 is SGHTA and CDR2 FQGNSA. The CDR3 sequence is 16 residues long. The CDR3 region is CASSSPTSGVIDTQYF. CDR3 nucleotide sequence: TGTGCCAGCAGCTCCCCTACTAGCGGGGTCATAGATACGCAGTATTTT. The variable domain in full, completed from reference TRBV7-2 and TRBJ2-3, reads GAGVSQSPSNKVTEKGKDVELRCDPISGHTALYWYRQSLGQGLEFLIYFQGNSAPDKSGLPSDRFSAERTGGSVSTLTIQRTQQEDSAVYLCASSSPTSGVIDTQYFGPGTRLTVL.

This clonotype was counted between two and nine times. V gene TRBV12-3 or TRBV12-4 combines with J gene TRBJ2-7; no reliable D call. V was trimmed by 5 bases and J by 2 bases, leaving 4 bases between them. The CDR3 is 11 amino acids. Written as DNA, the CDR3 is TGTGCCAGCAGTATCACCTACGAGCAGTACTTC. This translates into CASSITYEQYF.

This rearrangement joins TRBV5-1 to TRBJ1-2; the match to TRBD1 covers 7 bases. The CDR3 runs to 17 residues. The ends lost 4 bases at V and 8 bases at J; junction bases unmatched: 20. CDR1 and CDR2 from the germline V gene are SGHRS and YFSETQ. Written as DNA, the CDR3 is TGCGCCAGCAGCCCAAGGCCTTCCGGGACAGATCCCTGGGGCTACACCTTC. It encodes CASSPRPSGTDPWGYTF.

This clonotype was observed a handful of times. The chain uses TRBV3-1 and TRBJ2-2, with TRBD2 matching over 13 bases. The CDR3 is made up of 15 amino acids. The germline gives CDR1 LGHDT, CDR2 YNNKEL (reference sequence). V lost 4 bases, J lost 6 bases, and 2 bases stayed unmatched. CDR3: CASSPGLAGSGELFF. DNA of the CDR3: TGTGCCAGCAGCCCGGGACTAGCGGGGTCCGGGGAGCTGTTTTTT.

This clonotype was picked up a small number of times. The rearrangement links TRBV27 to TRBJ2-3; 7 nucleotides agree with TRBD1. Germline CDR1 is MNHEY and CDR2 is SMNVEV (reference sequence). After removal of 2 bases from V and 2 bases from J, the junction contained 13 bases not matched to a gene. The CDR3 loop spans 18 amino acids. The CDR3 DNA follows: TGTGCCAGCAGTTTAACCCAAACCGGGACAGAATCCACAGATACGCAGTATTTT. Translated: CASSLTQTGTESTDTQYF.

Concerning this clonotype: The conserved final phenylalanine or tryptophan is absent from the CDR3, which likely points to a read error. This chain uses TRBV20-1 with TRBJ2-3; D is unclear. CDR1 is DFQATT and CDR2 is SNEGSKA in the germline V gene (reference sequence). V shed 3 bases and J shed 2 bases, with 6 bases lying between them. The CDR3 has 12 amino acids. CDR3 in DNA: TGCAGTGCTAGGCTAGTCACAGATACGCAGTATTTA. It specifies CSARLVTDTQYL.

The chain couples TRBV14 to TRBJ2-7; D ambiguous. V was shortened by 4 bases and J by 6 bases, with 13 bases between the two germline ends. The CDR3 spans 13 residues. The V gene's germline CDR1 is SGHDN and CDR2 FVKESK. In nucleotides, the CDR3 is TGTGCCAGCAGCCTAATTAAACGTAGCGAGCAGTACTTC. Translating gives CASSLIKRSEQYF.

This clonotype was counted many times. The chain is built from TRBV5-1 and TRBJ2-7; D is unresolved. The CDR3 runs to 14 residues. V was clipped by 1 base and J by 0 bases, with 8 bases between them. Germline assignment: CDR1 SGHRS and CDR2 YFSETQ. The DNA of the CDR3 is TGCGCCAGCAGCTTGTCTCCTAACTCCTACGAGCAGTACTTC. Amino acid sequence: CASSLSPNSYEQYF. The full variable domain, its missing parts supplied by reference TRBV5-1 and TRBJ2-7, is KAGVTQTPRYLIKTRGQQVTLSCSPISGHRSVSWYQQTPGQGLQFLFEYFSETQRNKGNFPGRFSGRQFSNSRSEMNVSTLELGDSALYLCASSLSPNSYEQYFGPGTRLTVT.

The chain carries TRBV5-1 and TRBJ2-1, with D maybe TRBD1 (6 bases). Germline loops: CDR1 SGHRS, CDR2 YFSETQ. This CDR3 region has 14 residues. V was clipped by 4 bases and J by 6 bases, with 14 bases between them. The CDR3 DNA is TGCGCCAGCAGCCCCGTGGGGGCGGGCAATGAGCAGTTCTTC. It yields the protein CASSPVGAGNEQFF.